The 9 T cell receptor beta chains below were found in one sample sequenced in a study of T cells after posttransplantation cyclophosphamide. Sequencing used immunoSEQ multiplex PCR; TCRdb keeps in-frame clones, though not all of them. In total the sample includes around 35,000 clones, none of them seen once. The sequenced sample consisted of PBMCs. These receptor sequences come from a man younger than 40 in good health and a related stem cell transplant donor.

This clone was observed many times. This sequence joins TRBV24-1 and TRBJ2-5, with 7 positions matching TRBD1. In germline, CDR1 is KGHDR, CDR2 SFDVKD. After removal of 4 bases from V and 5 bases from J, the junction contained 6 bases not matched to a gene. This CDR3 is built from 14 residues. The CDR3 DNA sequence: TGTGCCACCAGTGAGACAGGACAGGCGGAGACCCAGTACTTC. Its translation: CATSETGQAETQYF.

The table lists this clone with many counts. The J gene is TRBJ1-5, the V gene TRBV27, with D possibly matching TRBD1 (5 bases). Germline CDR1 MNHEY, CDR2 SMNVEV (reference sequence). The length of the CDR3 is 14 residues. The V end lost 2 bases, the J end lost 2 bases, and 7 bases lay between the germline ends. As DNA, the CDR3 is TGTGCCAGCAGTTTACTACAGGGCAATCAGCCCCAGCATTTT. Translating it yields CASSLLQGNQPQHF.

This clone was seen many times. The chain employs TRBV7-2 and TRBJ2-3; TRBD2 is a possible D gene (6 bases). The V end was cut by 7 bases, the J end by 6 bases, with 11 bases between. Germline V CDR1 and CDR2: SGHTA, FQGNSA. This CDR3 has 12 residues. CDR3 sequence reads: CASTAEGDTQYF. The DNA for the CDR3 is TGTGCCAGCACCGCGGAGGGGGATACGCAGTATTTT.

The chain employs TRBV9 and TRBJ2-3; 12 bases line up with TRBD2. Trimming took 1 base from V and 5 from J; bases not matched to a gene: 5. The CDR3 spans 16 residues. Germline CDR1 reads SGDLS; CDR2 reads YYNGEE. The CDR3 spells CASSVLAGGQGDTQYF. The CDR3 DNA follows: TGTGCCAGCAGCGTACTAGCGGGGGGGCAGGGAGATACGCAGTATTTT.

This clone was detected ten times or more. The V and J genes are TRBV18 and TRBJ2-3; 10 nucleotides match TRBD2. J gave up 5 bases and V 3 bases, and 8 bases lay outside the gene matches. The CDR3 runs to 16 residues. CDR1 is KGHSH and CDR2 is LQKENI in the germline V gene. The CDR3 sequence: CASSPQAGGIIDTQYF. In DNA, the CDR3 is TGTGCCAGCTCACCTCAAGCGGGGGGGATCATAGATACGCAGTATTTT.

The chain uses TRBV9 and TRBJ2-5; D not certain. Trimming stripped 0 bases from V and 5 bases from J, with 14 bases between. The germline V gene has CDR1 SGDLS and CDR2 YYNGEE. This CDR3 has 15 amino acids. The DNA of the CDR3 is TGTGCCAGCAGCGTAGCGTGGCAGCCCGGGGAGACCCAGTACTTC. It specifies CASSVAWQPGETQYF.

The rearrangement uses TRBV9 and TRBJ2-7; TRBD2 matches at 10 bases. The trim removed 0 bases at V and 7 bases at J, leaving 7 bases unmatched. The CDR3 runs to 15 residues. Germline CDR1 SGDLS, CDR2 YYNGEE. CDR3 bases: TGTGCCAGCAGCGTAGATCCAGCGGGGGGGGAAGAGCAGTACTTC. Translation gives CASSVDPAGGEEQYF.

This clone showed up many times. V is TRBV7-9 and J is TRBJ2-3, with TRBD1 as a possible D gene (5 bases). The CDR3 spans 11 residues. The ends were cut back, 5 bases at V and 9 bases at J, with 9 bases in the middle. Germline CDR1 and CDR2: SEHNR and FQNEAQ (reference sequence). The DNA of the CDR3 is TGTGCCAGCAGCACAAACAGGACGCAGTATTTT. Translation: CASSTNRTQYF.

Ten or more counts support this clone. The V call is TRBV5-1, the J call TRBJ2-7; 8 bases fit TRBD1. Germline values: CDR1 SGHRS, CDR2 YFSETQ. Trimming cost V 0 bases and J 5 bases; bases outside gene matches: 13. The CDR3 has 17 residues. In nucleotides, the CDR3 is TGCGCCAGCAGCTTGGGGGCAGGGGGCAATCCCGTCCACGAGCAGTACTTC. It encodes CASSLGAGGNPVHEQYF.